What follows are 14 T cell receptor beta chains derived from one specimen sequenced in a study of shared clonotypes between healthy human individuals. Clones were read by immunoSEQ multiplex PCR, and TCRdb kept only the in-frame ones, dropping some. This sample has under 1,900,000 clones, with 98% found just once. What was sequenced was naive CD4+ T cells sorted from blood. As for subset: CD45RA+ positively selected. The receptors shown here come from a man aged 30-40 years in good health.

The CDR3 here is CASSAPGGYEQYF. CDR3 bases: TGTGCCAGTAGTGCCCCAGGGGGCTACGAGCAGTACTTC. This rearrangement joins TRBV19 to TRBJ2-7; 7 bases line up with TRBD1. V trimming: 5 bases; J trimming: 3 bases; junction bases outside the gene matches: 4. Germline CDR1 reads LNHDA; CDR2 reads SQIVND (reference sequence). This CDR3 spans 13 amino acids. Using reference TRBV19 and TRBJ2-7 for the parts outside the CDR3, the full variable domain is DGGITQSPKYLFRKEGQNVTLSCEQNLNHDAMYWYRQDPGQGLRLIYYSQIVNDFQKGDIAEGYSVSREKKESFPLTVTSAQKNPTAFYLCASSAPGGYEQYFGPGTRLTVT.

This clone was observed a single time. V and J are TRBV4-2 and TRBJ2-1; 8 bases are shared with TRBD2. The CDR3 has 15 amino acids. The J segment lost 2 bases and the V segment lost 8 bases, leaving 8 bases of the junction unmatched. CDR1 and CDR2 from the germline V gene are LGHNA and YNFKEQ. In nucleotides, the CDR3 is TGTGCCAGCCACCTTAGCGGGGTCGCCTACAATGAGCAGTTCTTC. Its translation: CASHLSGVAYNEQFF.

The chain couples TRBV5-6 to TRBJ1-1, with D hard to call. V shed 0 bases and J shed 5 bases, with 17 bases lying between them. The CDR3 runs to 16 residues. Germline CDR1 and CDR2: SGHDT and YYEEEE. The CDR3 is CASSLVRGDPGTEAFF. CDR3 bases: TGTGCCAGCAGCTTGGTGCGAGGTGATCCTGGAACTGAAGCTTTCTTT.

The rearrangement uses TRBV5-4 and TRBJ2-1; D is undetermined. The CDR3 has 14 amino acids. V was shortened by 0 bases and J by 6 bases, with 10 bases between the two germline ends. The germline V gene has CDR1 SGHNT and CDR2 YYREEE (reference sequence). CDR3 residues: CASSLVPGPNEQFF. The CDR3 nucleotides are TGTGCCAGCAGCTTGGTCCCGGGTCCCAATGAGCAGTTCTTC.

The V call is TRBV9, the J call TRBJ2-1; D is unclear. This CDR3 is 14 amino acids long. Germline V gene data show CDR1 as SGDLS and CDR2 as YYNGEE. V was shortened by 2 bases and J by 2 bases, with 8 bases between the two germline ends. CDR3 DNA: TGTGCCAGCAGCGTCTCAGCAACCTACAATGAGCAGTTCTTC. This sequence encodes CASSVSATYNEQFF.

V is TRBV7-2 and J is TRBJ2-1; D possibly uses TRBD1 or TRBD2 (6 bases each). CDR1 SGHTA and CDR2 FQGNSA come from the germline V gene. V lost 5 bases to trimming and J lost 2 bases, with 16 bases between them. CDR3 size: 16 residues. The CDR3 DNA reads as TGTGCCAGCAGCCGATTGGGGGCTAGCGCCTACAATGAGCAGTTCTTC. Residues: CASSRLGASAYNEQFF.

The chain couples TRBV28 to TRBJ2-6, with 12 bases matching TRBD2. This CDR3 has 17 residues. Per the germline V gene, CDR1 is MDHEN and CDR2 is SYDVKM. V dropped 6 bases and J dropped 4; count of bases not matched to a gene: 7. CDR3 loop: CASRATSGRRGANVLTF. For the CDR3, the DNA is TGTGCCAGCAGGGCGACTAGCGGGAGACGGGGGGCCAACGTCCTGACTTTC. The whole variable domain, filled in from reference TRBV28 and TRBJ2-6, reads DVKVTQSSRYLVKRTGEKVFLECVQDMDHENMFWYRQDPGLGLRLIYFSYDVKMKEKGDIPEGYSVSREKKERFSLILESASTNQTSMYLCASRATSGRRGANVLTFGAGSRLTVL.

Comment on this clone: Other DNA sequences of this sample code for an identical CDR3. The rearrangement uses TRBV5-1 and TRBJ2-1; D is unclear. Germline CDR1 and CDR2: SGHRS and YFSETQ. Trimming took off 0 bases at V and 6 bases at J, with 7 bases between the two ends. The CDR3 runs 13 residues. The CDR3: CASSLAGSNEQFF. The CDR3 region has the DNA TGCGCCAGCAGCTTGGCCGGGTCCAATGAGCAGTTCTTC.

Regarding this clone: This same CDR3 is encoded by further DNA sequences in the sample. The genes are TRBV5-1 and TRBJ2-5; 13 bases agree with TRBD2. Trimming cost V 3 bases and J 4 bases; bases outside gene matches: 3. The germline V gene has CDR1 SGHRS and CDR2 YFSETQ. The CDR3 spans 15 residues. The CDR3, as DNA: TGCGCCAGCAGCTATGGACTAGCGGGAGTAGAGACCCAGTACTTC. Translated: CASSYGLAGVETQYF.

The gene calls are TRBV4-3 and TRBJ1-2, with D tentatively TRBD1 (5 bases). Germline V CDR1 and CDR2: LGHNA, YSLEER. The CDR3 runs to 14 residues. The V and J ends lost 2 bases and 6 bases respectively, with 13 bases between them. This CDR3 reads CASSQTSRDHGYTF. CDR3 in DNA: TGCGCCAGCAGCCAAACCTCCAGGGATCATGGCTACACCTTC.

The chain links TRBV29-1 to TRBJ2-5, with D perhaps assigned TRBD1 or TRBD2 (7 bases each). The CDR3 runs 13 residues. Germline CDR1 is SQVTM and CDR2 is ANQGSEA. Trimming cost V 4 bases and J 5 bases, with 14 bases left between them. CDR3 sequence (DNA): TGCAGCGTTGTCAGGGGGGGACGCGAGACCCAGTACTTC. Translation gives CSVVRGGRETQYF. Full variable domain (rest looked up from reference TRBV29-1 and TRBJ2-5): SAVISQKPSRDICQRGTSLTIQCQVDSQVTMMFWYRQQPGQSLTLIATANQGSEATYESGFVIDKFPISRPNLTFSTLTVSNMSPEDSSIYLCSVVRGGRETQYFGPGTRLLVL.

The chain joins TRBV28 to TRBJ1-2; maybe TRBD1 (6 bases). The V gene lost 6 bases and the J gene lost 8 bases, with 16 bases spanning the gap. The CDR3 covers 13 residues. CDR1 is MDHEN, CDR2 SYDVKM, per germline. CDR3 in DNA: TGTGCCAGCAGCTATGGGGGGGGCTACGGCTACACCTTC. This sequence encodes CASSYGGGYGYTF.

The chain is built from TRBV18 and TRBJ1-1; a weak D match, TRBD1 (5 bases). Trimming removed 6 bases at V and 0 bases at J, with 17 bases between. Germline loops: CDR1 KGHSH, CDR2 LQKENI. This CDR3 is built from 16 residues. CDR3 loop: CASSPKGIGMNTEAFF. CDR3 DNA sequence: TGTGCCAGCTCCCCCAAGGGGATCGGGATGAACACTGAAGCTTTCTTT.

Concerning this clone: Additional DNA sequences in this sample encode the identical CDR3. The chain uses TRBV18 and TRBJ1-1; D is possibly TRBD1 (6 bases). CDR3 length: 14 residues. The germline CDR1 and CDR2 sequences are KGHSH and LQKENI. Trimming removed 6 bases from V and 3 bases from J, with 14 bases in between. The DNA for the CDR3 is TGTGCCAGCTCTCCCAACAGGGTCGACACTGAAGCTTTCTTT. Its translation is CASSPNRVDTEAFF.